The 9 T cell receptor beta chains reported below all come from one sample, sequenced in a study of OX40 agonist ivuxolimab in advanced cancers. Profiled with immunoSEQ multiplex PCR; TCRdb holds only in-frame clones, not every one. The data show roughly 57,000 clones, about 79% seen once. The input for sequencing was CD4+ or CD8+ T cells sorted from blood, taken in a trial of the OX40 agonist ivuxolimab. The receptors come from an adult with an advanced solid tumor such as melanoma, head and neck, liver or kidney cancer.

The chain has TRBV15 and TRBJ1-1; 7 bases align to TRBD1. The CDR3 contains 15 residues. The V and J ends lost 6 bases and 7 bases, in that order; junction bases with no gene match: 14. CDR1 and CDR2 from the germline V gene are LNHNV and YYDKDF (reference sequence). The CDR3 spells CATRIDRVGAREAFF. CDR3 DNA sequence: TGTGCCACCAGGATCGACAGGGTGGGGGCCCGTGAAGCTTTCTTT.

The chain has TRBV9 and TRBJ2-3, with D perhaps matching TRBD2 (5 bases). Trimming removed 3 bases at V and 0 bases at J, with 11 bases between. This CDR3 has 15 amino acids. Germline CDR1 is SGDLS and CDR2 is YYNGEE. CDR3 region: CASSARGRSTDTQYF. The CDR3 nucleotides read TGTGCCAGCAGCGCGAGAGGGAGAAGCACAGATACGCAGTATTTT.

The chain joins TRBV5-1 to TRBJ2-7, with D hard to call. Trimming cost V 2 bases and J 2 bases, with 8 bases left between them. From germline, CDR1 is SGHRS and CDR2 YFSETQ. There are 13 residues in the CDR3. The CDR3 sequence: CASSFGAAYEQYF. The CDR3 coding sequence is TGCGCCAGCAGCTTTGGCGCAGCCTACGAGCAGTACTTC.

V and J are TRBV6-6 and TRBJ1-5; no clear D gene. The germline CDR1 and CDR2 sequences are MNHNY and SVGAGI (reference sequence). V lost 2 bases and J 4 bases, leaving 9 bases between the germline ends. This CDR3 is 14 amino acids long. Here the CDR3 reads CASSYRPTNQPQHF. DNA for the CDR3: TGTGCCAGCAGTTACCGGCCAACGAATCAGCCCCAGCATTTT.

The rearrangement joins TRBV28 to TRBJ2-2; D may be TRBD2 (5 bases). CDR1 and CDR2 from the germline V gene are MDHEN and SYDVKM. CDR3 length: 16 residues. V was shortened by 3 bases and J by 3 bases, with 14 bases between the two germline ends. CDR3 sequence (DNA): TGTGCCAGCAGTTTTGCGGGTCTGTCGGACACCGGGGAGCTGTTTTTT. Protein: CASSFAGLSDTGELFF.

The rearrangement uses TRBV5-5 and TRBJ1-2; 10 nucleotides align to TRBD1. CDR3 length equals 15 residues. Trimming at V came to 4 bases and at J to 3 bases, leaving 6 bases not matched to a gene. Germline values: CDR1 SGHKS, CDR2 YYEKEE (reference sequence). The CDR3 coding sequence is TGTGCCAGCAGCCTGGGACAGGGGCAGGACTATGGCTACACCTTC. Encoded protein: CASSLGQGQDYGYTF. The whole variable domain, filled in from reference TRBV5-5 and TRBJ1-2, reads DAGVTQSPTHLIKTRGQQVTLRCSPISGHKSVSWYQQVLGQGPQFIFQYYEKEERGRGNFPDRFSARQFPNYSSELNVNALLLGDSALYLCASSLGQGQDYGYTFGSGTRLTVV.

The chain couples TRBV9 to TRBJ1-1; D gene ambiguous. CDR1 is SGDLS and CDR2 is YYNGEE in the germline V gene. Trimming removed 4 bases from V and 5 bases from J, with 12 bases in between. The CDR3 length is 13 residues. For the CDR3, the DNA is TGTGCCAGCAGCCTCCTGGGAGGTACTGAAGCTTTCTTT. Protein sequence: CASSLLGGTEAFF. Complete variable domain (other parts from reference TRBV9 and TRBJ1-1): DSGVTQTPKHLITATGQRVTLRCSPRSGDLSVYWYQQSLDQGLQFLIQYYNGEERAKGNILERFSAQQFPDLHSELNLSSLELGDSALYFCASSLLGGTEAFFGQGTRLTVV.

The chain joins TRBV6-6 to TRBJ1-2, with D tentatively TRBD1 (6 bases). CDR3 size: 14 residues. Germline CDR1 reads MNHNY; CDR2 reads SVGAGI (reference sequence). Trimming cost V 2 bases and J 7 bases, with 14 bases left between them. CDR3 residues: CASSYGVGGSGYTF. In nucleotides, the CDR3 is TGTGCCAGCAGTTACGGAGTAGGGGGTAGTGGCTACACCTTC.

The chain joins TRBV28 to TRBJ1-6; D call uncertain. The CDR3 contains 13 residues. The germline V gene has CDR1 MDHEN and CDR2 SYDVKM. V lost 6 bases and J 7 bases, leaving 10 bases between the germline ends. The CDR3 is CASRVLGNSPLHF. In DNA form, the CDR3 reads TGTGCCAGCAGGGTCCTGGGAAATTCACCCCTCCACTTT.